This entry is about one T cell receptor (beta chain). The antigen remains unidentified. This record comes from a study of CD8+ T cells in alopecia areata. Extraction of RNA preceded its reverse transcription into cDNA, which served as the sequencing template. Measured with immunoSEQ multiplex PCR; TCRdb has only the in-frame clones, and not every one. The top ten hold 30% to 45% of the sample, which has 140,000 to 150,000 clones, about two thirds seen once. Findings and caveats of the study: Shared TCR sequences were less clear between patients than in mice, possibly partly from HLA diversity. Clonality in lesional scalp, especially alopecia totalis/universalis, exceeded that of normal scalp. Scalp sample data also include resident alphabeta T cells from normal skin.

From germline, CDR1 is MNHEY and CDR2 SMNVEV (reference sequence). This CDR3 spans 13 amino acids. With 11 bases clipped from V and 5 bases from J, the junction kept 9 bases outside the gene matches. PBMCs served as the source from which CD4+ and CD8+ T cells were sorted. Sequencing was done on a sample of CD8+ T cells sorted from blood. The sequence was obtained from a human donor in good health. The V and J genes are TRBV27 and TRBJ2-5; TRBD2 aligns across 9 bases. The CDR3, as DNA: TGTGCCTCCCGGCGGGGGGGTAGGGAGACCCAGTACTTC. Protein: CASRRGGRETQYF.